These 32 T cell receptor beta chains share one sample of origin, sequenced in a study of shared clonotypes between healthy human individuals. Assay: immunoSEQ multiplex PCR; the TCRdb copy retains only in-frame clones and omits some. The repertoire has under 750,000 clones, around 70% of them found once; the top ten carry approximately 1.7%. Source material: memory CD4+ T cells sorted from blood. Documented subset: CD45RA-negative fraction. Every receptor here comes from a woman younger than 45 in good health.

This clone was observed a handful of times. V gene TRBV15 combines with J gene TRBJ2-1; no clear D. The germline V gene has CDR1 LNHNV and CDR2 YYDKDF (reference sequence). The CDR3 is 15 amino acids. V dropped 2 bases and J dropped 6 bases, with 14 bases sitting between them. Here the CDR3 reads CATSRPAAVSNEQFF. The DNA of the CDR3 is TGTGCCACCAGCAGACCTGCGGCGGTCAGCAATGAGCAGTTCTTC.

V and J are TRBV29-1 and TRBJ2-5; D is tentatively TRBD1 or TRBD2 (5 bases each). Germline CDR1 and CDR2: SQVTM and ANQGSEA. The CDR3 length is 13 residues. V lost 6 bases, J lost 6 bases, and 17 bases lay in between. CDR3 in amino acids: CSVLVGRLKTQYF. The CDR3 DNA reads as TGCAGCGTCCTTGTGGGACGGTTGAAGACCCAGTACTTC.

The CDR3 protein is CASSPGTGDSYEQYF. The CDR3 DNA reads TGTGCCAGCTCCCCGGGGACAGGGGACTCCTACGAGCAGTACTTC. This chain joins TRBV18 and TRBJ2-7; 10 bases are a match to TRBD1. The J segment lost 0 bases and the V segment lost 6 bases, leaving 5 bases of the junction unmatched. The CDR3 is 15 residues long. Germline CDR1 is KGHSH and CDR2 is LQKENI.

CDR3 loop: CASSSATGGLGAQYF. CDR3 nucleotides: TGTGCCAGCAGTTCTGCGACAGGGGGCCTGGGGGCGCAGTATTTT. V usage is TRBV27 and J usage is TRBJ2-3, with 10 nucleotides matching TRBD1. After removal of 4 bases from V and 10 bases from J, the junction contained 11 bases not matched to a gene. The CDR3 length is 15 residues. Per the germline V gene, CDR1 is MNHEY and CDR2 is SMNVEV (reference sequence).

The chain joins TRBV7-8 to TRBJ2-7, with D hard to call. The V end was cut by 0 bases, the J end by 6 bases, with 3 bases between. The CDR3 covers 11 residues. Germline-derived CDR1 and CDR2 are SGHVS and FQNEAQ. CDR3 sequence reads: CASSLAFEQYF. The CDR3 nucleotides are TGTGCCAGCAGCTTAGCTTTCGAGCAGTACTTC.

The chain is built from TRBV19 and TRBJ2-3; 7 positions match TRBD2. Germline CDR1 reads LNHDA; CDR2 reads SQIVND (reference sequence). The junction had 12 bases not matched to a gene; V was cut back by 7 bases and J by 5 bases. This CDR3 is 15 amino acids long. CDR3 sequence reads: CASNSPGRGRDTQYF. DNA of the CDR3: TGTGCCAGTAATTCCCCAGGGAGGGGCCGAGATACGCAGTATTTT.

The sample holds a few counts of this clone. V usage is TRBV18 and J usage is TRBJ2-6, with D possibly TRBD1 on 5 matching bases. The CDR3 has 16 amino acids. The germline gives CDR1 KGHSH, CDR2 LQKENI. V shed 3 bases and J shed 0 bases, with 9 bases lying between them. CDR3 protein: CASSPGHFSGANVLTF. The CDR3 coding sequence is TGTGCCAGCTCACCCGGACACTTCTCTGGGGCCAACGTCCTGACTTTC.

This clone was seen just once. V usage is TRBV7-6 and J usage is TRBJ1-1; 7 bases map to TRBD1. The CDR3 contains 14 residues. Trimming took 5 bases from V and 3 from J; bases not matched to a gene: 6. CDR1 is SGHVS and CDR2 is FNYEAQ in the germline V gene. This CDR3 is CASSPTGVDTEAFF. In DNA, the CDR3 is TGTGCCAGCAGCCCTACAGGGGTCGACACTGAAGCTTTCTTT.

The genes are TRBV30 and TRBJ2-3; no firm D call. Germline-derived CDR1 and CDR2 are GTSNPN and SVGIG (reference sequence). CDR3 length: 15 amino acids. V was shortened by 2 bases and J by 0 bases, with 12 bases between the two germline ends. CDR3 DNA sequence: TGTGCCTGGAGTCTTGGCGTTTTAAGCACAGATACGCAGTATTTT. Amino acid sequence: CAWSLGVLSTDTQYF.

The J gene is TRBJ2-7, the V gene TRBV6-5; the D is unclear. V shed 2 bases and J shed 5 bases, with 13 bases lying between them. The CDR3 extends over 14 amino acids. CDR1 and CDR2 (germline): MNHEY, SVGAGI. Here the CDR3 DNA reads TGTGCCAGCAGTTACGGCCCTTCATCCCACGAGCAGTACTTC. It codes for CASSYGPSSHEQYF.

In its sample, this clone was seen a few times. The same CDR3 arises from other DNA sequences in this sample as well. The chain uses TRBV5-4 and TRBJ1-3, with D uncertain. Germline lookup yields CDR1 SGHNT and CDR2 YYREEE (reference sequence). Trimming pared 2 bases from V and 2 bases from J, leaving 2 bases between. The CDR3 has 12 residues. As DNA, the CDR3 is TGTGCCAGCAGCTTTGCTGGAAACACCATATATTTT. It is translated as CASSFAGNTIYF.

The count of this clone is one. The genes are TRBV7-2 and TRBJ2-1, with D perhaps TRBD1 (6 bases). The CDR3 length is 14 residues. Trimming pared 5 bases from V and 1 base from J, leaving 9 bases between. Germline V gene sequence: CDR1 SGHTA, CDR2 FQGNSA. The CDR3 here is CASSRDTSYNEQFF. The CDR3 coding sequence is TGTGCCAGCAGCCGGGACACGTCCTACAATGAGCAGTTCTTC. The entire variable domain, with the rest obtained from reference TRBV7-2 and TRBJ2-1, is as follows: GAGVSQSPSNKVTEKGKDVELRCDPISGHTALYWYRQSLGQGLEFLIYFQGNSAPDKSGLPSDRFSAERTGGSVSTLTIQRTQQEDSAVYLCASSRDTSYNEQFFGPGTRLTVL.

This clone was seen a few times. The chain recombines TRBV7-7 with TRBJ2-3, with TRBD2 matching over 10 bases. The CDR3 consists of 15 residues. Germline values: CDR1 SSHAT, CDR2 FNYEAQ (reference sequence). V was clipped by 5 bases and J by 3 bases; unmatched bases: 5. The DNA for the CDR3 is TGTGCCAGCAGCCCCCTAGCGGGAGCTACAGATACGCAGTATTTT. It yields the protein CASSPLAGATDTQYF.

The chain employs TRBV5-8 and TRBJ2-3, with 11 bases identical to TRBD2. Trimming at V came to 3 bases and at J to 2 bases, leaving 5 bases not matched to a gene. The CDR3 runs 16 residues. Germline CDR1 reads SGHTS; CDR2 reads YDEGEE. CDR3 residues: CASSSGLAESTDTQYF. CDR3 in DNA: TGTGCCAGCAGCTCGGGACTAGCGGAGTCCACAGATACGCAGTATTTT.

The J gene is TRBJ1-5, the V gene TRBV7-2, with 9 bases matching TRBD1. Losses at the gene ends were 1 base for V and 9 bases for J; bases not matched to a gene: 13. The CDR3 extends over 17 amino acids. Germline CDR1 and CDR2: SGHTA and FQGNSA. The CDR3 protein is CASSLVGSDRGFRPQHF. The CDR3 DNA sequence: TGTGCCAGCAGCTTAGTTGGATCGGACAGGGGATTTCGGCCCCAGCATTTT.

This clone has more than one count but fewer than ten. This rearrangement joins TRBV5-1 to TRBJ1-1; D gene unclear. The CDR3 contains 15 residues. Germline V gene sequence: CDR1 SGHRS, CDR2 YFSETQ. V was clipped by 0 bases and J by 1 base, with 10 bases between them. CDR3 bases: TGCGCCAGCAGCTTGGTCCCGACGGCGAACACTGAAGCTTTCTTT. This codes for CASSLVPTANTEAFF.

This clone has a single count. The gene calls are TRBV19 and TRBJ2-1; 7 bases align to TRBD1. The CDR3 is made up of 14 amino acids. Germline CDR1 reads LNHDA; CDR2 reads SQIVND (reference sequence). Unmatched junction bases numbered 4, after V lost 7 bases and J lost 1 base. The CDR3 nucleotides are TGTGCCAGTAAGTCGGACAGGTCCTACAATGAGCAGTTCTTC. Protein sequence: CASKSDRSYNEQFF.

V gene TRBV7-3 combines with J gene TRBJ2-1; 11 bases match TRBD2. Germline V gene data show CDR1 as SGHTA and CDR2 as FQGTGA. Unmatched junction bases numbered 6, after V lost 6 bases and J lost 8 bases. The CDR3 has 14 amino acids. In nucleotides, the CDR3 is TGTGCCAGCAGTAGCGGGAGGGCCTCCCATGAGCAGTTCTTC. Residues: CASSSGRASHEQFF.

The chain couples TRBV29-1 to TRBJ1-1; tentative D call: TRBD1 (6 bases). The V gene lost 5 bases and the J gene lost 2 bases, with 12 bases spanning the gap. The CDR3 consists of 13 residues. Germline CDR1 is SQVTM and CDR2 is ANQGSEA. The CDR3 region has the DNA TGCAGCGTTATCGGACAGATCAACACTGAAGCTTTCTTT. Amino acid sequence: CSVIGQINTEAFF.

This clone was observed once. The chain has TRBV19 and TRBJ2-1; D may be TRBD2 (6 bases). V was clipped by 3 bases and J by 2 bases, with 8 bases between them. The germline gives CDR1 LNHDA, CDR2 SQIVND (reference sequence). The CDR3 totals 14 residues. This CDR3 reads CASSMREAYNEQFF. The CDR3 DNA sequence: TGTGCCAGTAGTATGAGGGAGGCCTACAATGAGCAGTTCTTC.

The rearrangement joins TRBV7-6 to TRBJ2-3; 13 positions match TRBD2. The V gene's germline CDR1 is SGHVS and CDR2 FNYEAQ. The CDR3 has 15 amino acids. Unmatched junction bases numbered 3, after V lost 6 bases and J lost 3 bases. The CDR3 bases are TGTGCCAGCAGGCAACTAGCGGGAGGGACAGATACGCAGTATTTT. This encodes CASRQLAGGTDTQYF.

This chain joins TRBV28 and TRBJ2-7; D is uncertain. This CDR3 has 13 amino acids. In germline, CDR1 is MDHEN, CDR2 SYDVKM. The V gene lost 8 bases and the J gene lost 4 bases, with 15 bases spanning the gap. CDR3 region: CASGPSGPYEQYF. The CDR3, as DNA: TGTGCCAGCGGACCCTCGGGCCCTTACGAGCAGTACTTC.

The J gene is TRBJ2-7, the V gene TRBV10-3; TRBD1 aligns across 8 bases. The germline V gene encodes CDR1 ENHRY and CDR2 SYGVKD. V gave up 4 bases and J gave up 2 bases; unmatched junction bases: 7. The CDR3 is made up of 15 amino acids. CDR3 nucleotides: TGTGCCATCAGTGGAGGAGACAGGGGAGCCTACGAGCAGTACTTC. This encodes CAISGGDRGAYEQYF.

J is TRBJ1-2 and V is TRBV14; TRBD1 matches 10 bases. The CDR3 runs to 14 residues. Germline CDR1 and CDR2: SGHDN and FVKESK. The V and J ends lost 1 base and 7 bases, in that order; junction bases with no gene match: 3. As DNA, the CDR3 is TGTGCCAGCAGCCAAGTGGGACAGGGGAGTGGCTACACCTTC. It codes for CASSQVGQGSGYTF.

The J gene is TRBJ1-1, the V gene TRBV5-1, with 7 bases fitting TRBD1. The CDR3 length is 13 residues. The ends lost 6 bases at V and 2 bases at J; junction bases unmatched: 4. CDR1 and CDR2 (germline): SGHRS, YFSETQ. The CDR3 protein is CASMRGQNTEAFF. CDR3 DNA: TGCGCCAGCATGAGGGGGCAAAACACTGAAGCTTTCTTT.

CDR3 in amino acids: CASSSPGLPNEQFF. In nucleotides, the CDR3 is TGTGCCAGCAGCTCCCCGGGACTCCCAAATGAGCAGTTCTTC. The V and J genes are TRBV5-4 and TRBJ2-1; a weak D match, TRBD2 (6 bases). Deletions cut 3 bases from V and 7 bases from J, with 14 bases between. This CDR3 contains 14 residues. Looked up from germline, CDR1 is SGHNT and CDR2 is YYREEE (reference sequence).

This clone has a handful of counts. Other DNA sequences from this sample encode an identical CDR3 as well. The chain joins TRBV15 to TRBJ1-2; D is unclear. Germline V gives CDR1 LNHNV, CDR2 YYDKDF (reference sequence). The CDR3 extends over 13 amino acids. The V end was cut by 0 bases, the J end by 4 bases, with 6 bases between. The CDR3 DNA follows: TGTGCCACCAGCAGAGAAGTAGGCTATGGCTACACCTTC. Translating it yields CATSREVGYGYTF.

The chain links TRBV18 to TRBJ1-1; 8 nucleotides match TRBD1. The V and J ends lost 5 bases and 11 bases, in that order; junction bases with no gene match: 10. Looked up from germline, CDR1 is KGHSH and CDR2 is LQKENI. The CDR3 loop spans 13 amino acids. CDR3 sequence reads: CASSTSDRAGAFF. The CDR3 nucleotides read TGTGCCAGCTCAACTTCGGACAGGGCGGGTGCTTTCTTT. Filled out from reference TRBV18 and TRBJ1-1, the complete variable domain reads NAGVMQNPRHLVRRRGQEARLRCSPMKGHSHVYWYRQLPEEGLKFMVYLQKENIIDESGMPKERFSAEFPKEGPSILRIQQVVRGDSAAYFCASSTSDRAGAFFGQGTRLTVV.

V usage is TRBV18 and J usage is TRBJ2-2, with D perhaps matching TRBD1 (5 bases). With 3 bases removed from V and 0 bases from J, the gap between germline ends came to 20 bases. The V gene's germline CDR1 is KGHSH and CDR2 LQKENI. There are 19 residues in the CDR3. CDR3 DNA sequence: TGTGCCAGCTCACCGATCGTCGCAGGGTCCGCCGCGAACACCGGGGAGCTGTTTTTT. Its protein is CASSPIVAGSAANTGELFF.

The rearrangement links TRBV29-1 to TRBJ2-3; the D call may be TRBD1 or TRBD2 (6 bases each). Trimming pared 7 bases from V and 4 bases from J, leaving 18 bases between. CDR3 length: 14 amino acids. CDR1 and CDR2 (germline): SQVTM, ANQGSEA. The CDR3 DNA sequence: TGCAGCGCGGAGGGATCAACAGGGCCAGATACGCAGTATTTT. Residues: CSAEGSTGPDTQYF.

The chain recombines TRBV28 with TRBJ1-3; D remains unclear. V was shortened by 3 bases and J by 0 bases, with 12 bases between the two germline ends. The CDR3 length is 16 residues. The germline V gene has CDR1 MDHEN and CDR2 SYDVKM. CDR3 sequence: CASSLLVFNSGNTIYF. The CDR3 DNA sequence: TGTGCCAGCAGTTTGCTGGTTTTTAACTCTGGAAACACCATATATTTT.

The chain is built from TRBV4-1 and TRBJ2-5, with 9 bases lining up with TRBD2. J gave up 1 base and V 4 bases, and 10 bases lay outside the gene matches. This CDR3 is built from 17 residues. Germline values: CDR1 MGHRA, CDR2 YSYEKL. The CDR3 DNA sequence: TGCGCCAGCAGCCGGAACTCAGCGGGAGGCCCCCAAGAGACCCAGTACTTC. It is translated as CASSRNSAGGPQETQYF.